These 14 T cell receptor beta chains originate from one sample sequenced in a study of blood T cell repertoires in COVID-19. Clones were sequenced by immunoSEQ multiplex PCR, and TCRdb holds only the in-frame ones, with some missing. The sample shows 210,000 or so clones, about four fifths of them seen only once. Sequenced input: peripheral blood. All receptors derive from a woman older than 75 with acute or convalescent COVID-19.

Written as DNA, the CDR3 is TGTGCCAGCAGTTTACGTGGGGCCGAGCAGTACTTC. This encodes CASSLRGAEQYF. V usage is TRBV28 and J usage is TRBJ2-7, with D possibly matching TRBD1 (5 bases). Trimming left V 2 bases short and J 6 bases short, with 8 bases between. CDR1 is MDHEN and CDR2 is SYDVKM in the germline V gene. The CDR3 consists of 12 residues.

The rearrangement joins TRBV6-2 or TRBV6-3 to TRBJ2-7; D possibly corresponds to TRBD2 (5 bases). The ends were cut back, 3 bases at V and 1 base at J, with 10 bases in the middle. The length of the CDR3 is 14 residues. Germline assignment: CDR1 MNHEY and CDR2 SVGEGT. The CDR3 coding sequence is TGTGCCAGCAGTTATGGACGGGATTCCTACGAGCAGTACTTC. Protein: CASSYGRDSYEQYF.

V and J are TRBV4-3 and TRBJ1-1; 7 bases align to TRBD1. CDR1 and CDR2 from the germline V gene are LGHNA and YSLEER. J gave up 0 bases and V 1 base, and 5 bases lay outside the gene matches. CDR3 size: 16 residues. The CDR3 spells CASSQGTGLMNTEAFF. Here the CDR3 DNA reads TGCGCCAGCAGCCAAGGGACAGGCCTCATGAACACTGAAGCTTTCTTT.

Notes on this clone: Sequence at one end of the junction differs from germline and may be a read error. The CDR3 DNA is TGTGCCTGGAGTGTAATCGGGACTACCGCGATTTTT. It encodes CAWSVIGTTAIF. This chain links TRBV30 with TRBJ2-3, with TRBD2 matching over 7 bases. The germline gives CDR1 GTSNPN, CDR2 SVGIG (reference sequence). The CDR3 has 12 residues.

The rearrangement uses TRBV10-3 and TRBJ2-7; TRBD1 matches 8 bases. This CDR3 has 14 residues. The trim removed 5 bases at V and 6 bases at J, leaving 9 bases unmatched. The germline V gene encodes CDR1 ENHRY and CDR2 SYGVKD. As DNA, the CDR3 is TGTGCCATCAGTTTAACTCAGGGGGCGGTCGAGCAGTACTTC. Its translation is CAISLTQGAVEQYF.

This chain joins TRBV7-2 and TRBJ2-1, with 10 bases fitting TRBD2. Germline assignment: CDR1 SGHTA and CDR2 FQGNSA. V shed 6 bases, J shed 6 bases, and the junction held 8 bases outside the gene matches. CDR3 length: 15 amino acids. In DNA, the CDR3 is TGTGCCAGCAGTCGCAGCGGGGGGGTCCTCAATGAGCAGTTCTTC. It yields the protein CASSRSGGVLNEQFF.

Notes on this clone: Distinct nucleotide sequences in the sample also encode this CDR3. The genes are TRBV27 and TRBJ1-2; 8 bases map to TRBD1. The CDR3 extends over 13 amino acids. The J segment lost 7 bases and the V segment lost 2 bases, leaving 3 bases of the junction unmatched. CDR1 and CDR2 from the germline V gene are MNHEY and SMNVEV (reference sequence). CDR3: CASSLGQGSGYTF. CDR3 coding DNA: TGTGCCAGCAGTTTAGGACAGGGAAGTGGCTACACCTTC.

The sample holds one count of this clone. V gene TRBV7-2 combines with J gene TRBJ2-3; TRBD2 agrees at 13 bases. The CDR3 is 16 residues long. With 1 base clipped from V and 6 bases from J, the junction kept 4 bases outside the gene matches. Germline V gene sequence: CDR1 SGHTA, CDR2 FQGNSA. CDR3 in DNA: TGTGCCAGCAGCTTAGGTCCACTAGCGGGGGGGGATACGCAGTATTTT. Its protein is CASSLGPLAGGDTQYF. Based on the CDR3 plus reference TRBV7-2 and TRBJ2-3, the full variable domain is GAGVSQSPSNKVTEKGKDVELRCDPISGHTALYWYRQSLGQGLEFLIYFQGNSAPDKSGLPSDRFSAERTGGSVSTLTIQRTQQEDSAVYLCASSLGPLAGGDTQYFGPGTRLTVL.

This sequence joins TRBV19 and TRBJ1-1; TRBD1 might be the D (5 bases). Germline-derived CDR1 and CDR2 are LNHDA and SQIVND (reference sequence). The CDR3 consists of 14 residues. The V end lost 5 bases, the J end lost 0 bases, and 10 bases lay between the germline ends. The chain's CDR3 is CASSAGHVNTEAFF. CDR3 DNA sequence: TGTGCCAGTAGTGCCGGACACGTGAACACTGAAGCTTTCTTT.

The CDR3 here is CASSQVSFGLAGGPWTDTQYF. CDR3 sequence (DNA): TGTGCCAGCAGCCAAGTCTCTTTTGGGCTAGCGGGAGGGCCTTGGACAGATACGCAGTATTTT. The chain joins TRBV3-1 (or the pseudogene TRBV3-2) to TRBJ2-3; 12 bases are a match to TRBD2. V was pared by 1 base and J by 3 bases, with 17 bases of the junction left unmatched. Germline CDR1 and CDR2: LGHDT and YNNKEL (reference sequence). CDR3 length equals 21 residues.

This chain joins TRBV19 and TRBJ2-3; no firm D call. The germline CDR1 and CDR2 sequences are LNHDA and SQIVND (reference sequence). This CDR3 has 14 residues. Trimming removed 4 bases at V and 1 base at J, with 9 bases between. CDR3 bases: TGTGCCAGTAGTACGATCCGGGGCACAGATACGCAGTATTTT. This sequence encodes CASSTIRGTDTQYF.

V usage is TRBV29-1 and J usage is TRBJ2-7, with 10 bases that match TRBD1. This CDR3 has 10 residues. With 6 bases clipped from V and 10 bases from J, the junction kept 3 bases outside the gene matches. Germline CDR1 reads SQVTM; CDR2 reads ANQGSEA. This CDR3 reads CSVGTGVQYF. As DNA, the CDR3 is TGCAGCGTGGGGACAGGGGTTCAGTACTTC.

This chain joins TRBV10-3 and TRBJ1-4; possibly TRBD1 for D (5 bases). The CDR3 is 14 amino acids. V gave up 8 bases and J gave up 3 bases, with 13 bases separating them. The germline V gene has CDR1 ENHRY and CDR2 SYGVKD. The CDR3 nucleotides read TGTGCCATCCGCCAGGGAGGGGCTAATGAAAAACTGTTTTTT. Residues: CAIRQGGANEKLFF.

The chain has TRBV7-8 and TRBJ2-2; TRBD2 is a possible D gene (6 bases). CDR3 length equals 17 residues. The germline V gene has CDR1 SGHVS and CDR2 FQNEAQ. Trimming took 0 bases from V and 4 from J, leaving 15 bases between them. In nucleotides, the CDR3 is TGTGCCAGCAGCTTAGCGGCTCGCGGGATAGGCACCGGGGAGCTGTTTTTT. Translation: CASSLAARGIGTGELFF.